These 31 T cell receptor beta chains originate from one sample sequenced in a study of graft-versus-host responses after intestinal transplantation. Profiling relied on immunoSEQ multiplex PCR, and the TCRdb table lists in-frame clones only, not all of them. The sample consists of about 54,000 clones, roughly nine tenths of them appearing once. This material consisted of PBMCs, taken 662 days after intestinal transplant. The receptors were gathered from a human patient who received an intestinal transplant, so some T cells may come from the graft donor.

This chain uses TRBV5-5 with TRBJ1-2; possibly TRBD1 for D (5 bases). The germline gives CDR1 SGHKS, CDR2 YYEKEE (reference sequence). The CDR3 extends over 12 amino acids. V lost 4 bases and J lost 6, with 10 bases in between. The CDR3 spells CASSHDRDGYTF. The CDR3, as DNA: TGTGCCAGCAGCCATGACAGAGATGGCTACACCTTC.

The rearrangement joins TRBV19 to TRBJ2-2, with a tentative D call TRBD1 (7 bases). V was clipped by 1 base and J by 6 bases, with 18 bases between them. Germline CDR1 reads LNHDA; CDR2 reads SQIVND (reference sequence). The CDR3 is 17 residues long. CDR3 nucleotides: TGTGCCAGTAGTATAGGGCGGAGGGGGCGAGACGCCGGGGAGCTGTTTTTT. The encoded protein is CASSIGRRGRDAGELFF.

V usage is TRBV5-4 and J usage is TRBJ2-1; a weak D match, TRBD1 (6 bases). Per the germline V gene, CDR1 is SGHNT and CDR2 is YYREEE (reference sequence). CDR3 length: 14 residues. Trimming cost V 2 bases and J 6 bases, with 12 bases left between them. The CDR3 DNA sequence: TGTGCCAGCAGCTTCGCCAGGGGTCGCAATGAGCAGTTCTTC. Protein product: CASSFARGRNEQFF.

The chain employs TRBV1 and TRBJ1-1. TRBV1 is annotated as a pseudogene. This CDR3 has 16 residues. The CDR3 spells CTSSQDRAQVNTEAFF. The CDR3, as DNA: TGCACCAGCAGCCAAGATAGGGCGCAGGTGAACACTGAAGCTTTCTTT.

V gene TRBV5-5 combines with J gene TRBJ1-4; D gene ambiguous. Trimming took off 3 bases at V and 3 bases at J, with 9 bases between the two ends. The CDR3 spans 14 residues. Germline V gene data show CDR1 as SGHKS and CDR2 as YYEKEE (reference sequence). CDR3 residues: CASSWREANEKLFF. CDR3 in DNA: TGTGCCAGCAGCTGGAGAGAAGCTAATGAAAAACTGTTTTTT.

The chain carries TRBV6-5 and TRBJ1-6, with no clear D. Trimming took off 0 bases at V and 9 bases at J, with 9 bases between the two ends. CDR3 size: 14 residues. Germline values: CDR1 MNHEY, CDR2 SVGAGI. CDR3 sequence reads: CASSYSGFSSPLHF. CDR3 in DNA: TGTGCCAGCAGTTACTCAGGGTTTAGTTCACCCCTCCACTTT.

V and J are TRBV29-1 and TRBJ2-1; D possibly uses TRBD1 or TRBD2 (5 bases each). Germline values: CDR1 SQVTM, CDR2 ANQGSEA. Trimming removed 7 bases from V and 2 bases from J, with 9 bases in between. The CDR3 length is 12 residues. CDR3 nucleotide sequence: TGCAGCGCGGGACGGACCTACAATGAGCAGTTCTTC. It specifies CSAGRTYNEQFF.

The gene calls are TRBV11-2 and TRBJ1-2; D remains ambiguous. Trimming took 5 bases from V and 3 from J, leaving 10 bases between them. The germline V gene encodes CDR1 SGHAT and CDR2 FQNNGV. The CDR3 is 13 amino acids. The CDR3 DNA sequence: TGTGCCAGCAGCCCTCGGCGAGACTATGGCTACACCTTC. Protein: CASSPRRDYGYTF.

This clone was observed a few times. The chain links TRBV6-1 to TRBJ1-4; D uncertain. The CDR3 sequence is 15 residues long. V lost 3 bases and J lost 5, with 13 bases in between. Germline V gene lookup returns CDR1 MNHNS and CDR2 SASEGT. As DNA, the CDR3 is TGTGCCAGCAGTGAGGGGAAACAGTACAATGAAAAACTGTTTTTT. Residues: CASSEGKQYNEKLFF.

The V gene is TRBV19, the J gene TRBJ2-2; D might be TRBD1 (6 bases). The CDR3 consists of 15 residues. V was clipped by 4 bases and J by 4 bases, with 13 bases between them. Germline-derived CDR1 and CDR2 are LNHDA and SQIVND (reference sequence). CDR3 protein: CASSTGGAGTGELFF. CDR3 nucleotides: TGTGCCAGTAGTACTGGGGGCGCCGGCACCGGGGAGCTGTTTTTT.

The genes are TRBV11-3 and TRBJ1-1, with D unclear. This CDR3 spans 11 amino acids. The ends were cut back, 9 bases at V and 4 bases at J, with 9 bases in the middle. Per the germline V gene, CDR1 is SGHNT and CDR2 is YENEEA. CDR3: CASRSATEAFF. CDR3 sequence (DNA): TGTGCCAGTAGGTCCGCCACTGAAGCTTTCTTT.

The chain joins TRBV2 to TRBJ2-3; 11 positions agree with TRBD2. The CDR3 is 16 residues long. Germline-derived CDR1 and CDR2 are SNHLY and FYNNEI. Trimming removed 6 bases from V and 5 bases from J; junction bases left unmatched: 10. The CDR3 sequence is CASRSLAGGVKDTQYF. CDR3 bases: TGTGCCAGCAGGTCCCTAGCGGGGGGCGTGAAAGATACGCAGTATTTT.

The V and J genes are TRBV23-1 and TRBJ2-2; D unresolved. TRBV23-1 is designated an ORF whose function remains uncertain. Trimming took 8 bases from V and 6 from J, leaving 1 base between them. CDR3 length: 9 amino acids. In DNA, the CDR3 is TGCGCCAGCGCCGGGGAGCTGTTTTTT. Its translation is CASAGELFF.

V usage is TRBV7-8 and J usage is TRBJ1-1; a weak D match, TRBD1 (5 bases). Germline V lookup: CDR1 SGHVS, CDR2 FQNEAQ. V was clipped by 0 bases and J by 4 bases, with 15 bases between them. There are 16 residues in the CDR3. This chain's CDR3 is CASSLAVSGLVTEAFF. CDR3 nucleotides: TGTGCCAGCAGCTTAGCTGTATCAGGGTTGGTCACTGAAGCTTTCTTT.

The CDR3 DNA sequence: TGTGCCAGCAGCTGGACTAGCGGGGCCTACAATGAGCAGTTCTTC. This gives the protein CASSWTSGAYNEQFF. The chain carries TRBV7-2 and TRBJ2-1; 12 bases line up with TRBD2. Unmatched junction bases numbered 0, after V lost 4 bases and J lost 2 bases. The CDR3 extends over 15 amino acids. CDR1 SGHTA and CDR2 FQGNSA come from the germline V gene.

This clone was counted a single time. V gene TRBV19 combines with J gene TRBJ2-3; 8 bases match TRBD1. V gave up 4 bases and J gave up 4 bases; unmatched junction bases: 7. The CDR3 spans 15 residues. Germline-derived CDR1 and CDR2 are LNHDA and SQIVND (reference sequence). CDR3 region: CASSTQGARSDTQYF. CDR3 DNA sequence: TGTGCCAGTAGTACCCAGGGGGCGCGATCAGATACGCAGTATTTT. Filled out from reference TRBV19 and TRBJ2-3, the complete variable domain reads DGGITQSPKYLFRKEGQNVTLSCEQNLNHDAMYWYRQDPGQGLRLIYYSQIVNDFQKGDIAEGYSVSREKKESFPLTVTSAQKNPTAFYLCASSTQGARSDTQYFGPGTRLTVL.

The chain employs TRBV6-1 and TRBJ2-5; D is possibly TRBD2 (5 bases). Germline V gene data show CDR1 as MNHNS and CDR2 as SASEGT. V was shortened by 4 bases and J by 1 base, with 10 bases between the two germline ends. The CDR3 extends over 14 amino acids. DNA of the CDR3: TGTGCCAGCAGTGGTCCAACTAGCCAAGAGACCCAGTACTTC. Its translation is CASSGPTSQETQYF.

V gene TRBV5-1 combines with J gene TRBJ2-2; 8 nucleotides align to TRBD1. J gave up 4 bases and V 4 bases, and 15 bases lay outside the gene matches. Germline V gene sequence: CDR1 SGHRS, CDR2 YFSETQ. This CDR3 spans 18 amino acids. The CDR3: CASSNQGQGFGGTGELFF. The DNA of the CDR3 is TGCGCCAGCAGCAACCAAGGACAGGGCTTTGGTGGCACCGGGGAGCTGTTTTTT.

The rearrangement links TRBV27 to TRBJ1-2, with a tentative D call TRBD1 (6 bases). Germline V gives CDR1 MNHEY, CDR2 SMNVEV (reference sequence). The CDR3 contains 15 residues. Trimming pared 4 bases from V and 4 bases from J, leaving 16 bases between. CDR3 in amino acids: CASSSGPQGSYGYTF. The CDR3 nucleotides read TGTGCCAGCAGTTCGGGCCCGCAGGGGAGCTATGGCTACACCTTC.

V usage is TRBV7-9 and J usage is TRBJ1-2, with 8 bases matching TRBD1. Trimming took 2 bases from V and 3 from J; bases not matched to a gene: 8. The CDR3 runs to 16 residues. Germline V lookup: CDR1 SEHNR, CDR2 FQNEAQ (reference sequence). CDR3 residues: CASSLNRGVSDYGYTF. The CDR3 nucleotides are TGTGCCAGCAGCTTAAACAGGGGGGTATCGGACTATGGCTACACCTTC.

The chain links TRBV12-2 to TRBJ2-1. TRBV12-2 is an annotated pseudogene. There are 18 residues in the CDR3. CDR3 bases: TGTGCAAGTCGCTCCCCCCCCGAGGGGGGCCCAGGACACAATGAGCAGTTCTTC. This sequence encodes CASRSPPEGGPGHNEQFF.

CDR3: CASKGQPSTDTQYF. The CDR3 region has the DNA TGTGCCAGCAAAGGACAACCTAGCACAGATACGCAGTATTTT. The chain employs TRBV7-2 and TRBJ2-3; possible D gene TRBD1, 5 bases. The CDR3 sequence is 14 residues long. Germline CDR1 and CDR2: SGHTA and FQGNSA. Trimming removed 7 bases from V and 0 bases from J, with 11 bases in between.

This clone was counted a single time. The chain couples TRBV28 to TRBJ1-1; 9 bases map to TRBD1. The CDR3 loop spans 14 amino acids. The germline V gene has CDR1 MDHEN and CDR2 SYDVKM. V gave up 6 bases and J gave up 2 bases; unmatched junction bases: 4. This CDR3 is CASRATGGNTEAFF. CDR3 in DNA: TGTGCCAGCAGGGCGACAGGGGGTAACACTGAAGCTTTCTTT. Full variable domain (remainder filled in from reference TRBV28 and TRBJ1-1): DVKVTQSSRYLVKRTGEKVFLECVQDMDHENMFWYRQDPGLGLRLIYFSYDVKMKEKGDIPEGYSVSREKKERFSLILESASTNQTSMYLCASRATGGNTEAFFGQGTRLTVV.

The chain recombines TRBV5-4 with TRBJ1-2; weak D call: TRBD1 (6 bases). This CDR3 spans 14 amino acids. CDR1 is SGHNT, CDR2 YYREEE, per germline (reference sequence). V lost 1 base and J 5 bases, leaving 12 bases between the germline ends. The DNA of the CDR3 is TGTGCCAGCAGCTTGCCCGCAGGGGAGTATGGCTACACCTTC. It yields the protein CASSLPAGEYGYTF. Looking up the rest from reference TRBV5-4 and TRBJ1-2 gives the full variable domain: ETGVTQSPTHLIKTRGQQVTLRCSSQSGHNTVSWYQQALGQGPQFIFQYYREEENGRGNFPPRFSGLQFPNYSSELNVNALELDDSALYLCASSLPAGEYGYTFGSGTRLTVV.

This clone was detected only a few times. DNA for the CDR3: TGTGCCAGCAGTAACGCCGGGACATCTTACAATGAGCAGTTCTTC. Amino acid sequence: CASSNAGTSYNEQFF. This chain connects TRBV6-6 to TRBJ2-1; possible D gene TRBD1, 6 bases. CDR1 and CDR2 from the germline V gene are MNHNY and SVGAGI (reference sequence). The V end lost 5 bases, the J end lost 4 bases, and 15 bases lay between the germline ends. The CDR3 spans 15 residues.

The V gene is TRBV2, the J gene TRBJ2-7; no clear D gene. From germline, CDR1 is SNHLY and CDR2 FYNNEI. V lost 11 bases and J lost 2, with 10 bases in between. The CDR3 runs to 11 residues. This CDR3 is CALSGPYEQYF. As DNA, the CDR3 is TGTGCCCTTTCGGGTCCCTACGAGCAGTACTTC.

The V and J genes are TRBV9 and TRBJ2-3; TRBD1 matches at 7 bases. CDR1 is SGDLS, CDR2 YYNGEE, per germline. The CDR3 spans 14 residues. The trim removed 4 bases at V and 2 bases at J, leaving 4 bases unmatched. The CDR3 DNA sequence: TGTGCCAGCAGCTCGGGACAGAACACAGATACGCAGTATTTT. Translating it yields CASSSGQNTDTQYF.

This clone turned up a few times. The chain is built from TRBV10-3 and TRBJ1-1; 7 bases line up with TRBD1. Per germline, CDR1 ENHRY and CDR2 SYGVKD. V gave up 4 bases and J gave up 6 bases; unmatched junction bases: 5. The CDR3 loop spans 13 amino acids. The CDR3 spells CAISVDRRAEAFF. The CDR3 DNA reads TGTGCCATCAGTGTGGACAGGAGAGCTGAAGCTTTCTTT.

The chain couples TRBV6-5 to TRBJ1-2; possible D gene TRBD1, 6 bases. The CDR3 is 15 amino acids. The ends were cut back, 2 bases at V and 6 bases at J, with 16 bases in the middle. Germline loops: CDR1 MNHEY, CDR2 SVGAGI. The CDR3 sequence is CASSYGLGAYDGYTF. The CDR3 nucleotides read TGTGCCAGCAGTTACGGGCTGGGGGCCTATGATGGCTACACCTTC.

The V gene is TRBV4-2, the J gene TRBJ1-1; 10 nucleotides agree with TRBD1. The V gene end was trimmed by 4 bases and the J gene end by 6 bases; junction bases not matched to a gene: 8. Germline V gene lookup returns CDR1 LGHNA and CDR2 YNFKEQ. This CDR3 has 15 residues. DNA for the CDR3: TGTGCCAGCAGCCGGACCCGACAGGGGGCCCCTGAAGCTTTCTTT. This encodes CASSRTRQGAPEAFF.

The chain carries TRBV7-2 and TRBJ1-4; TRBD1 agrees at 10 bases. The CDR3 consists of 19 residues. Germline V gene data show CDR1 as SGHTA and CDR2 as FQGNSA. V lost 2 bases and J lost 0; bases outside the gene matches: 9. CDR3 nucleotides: TGTGCCAGCAGCTTACTACTAGGACAGGGGGATGCAACTAATGAAAAACTGTTTTTT. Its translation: CASSLLLGQGDATNEKLFF.